These 3 T cell receptor beta chains share one sample of origin, sequenced in a study of cytomegalovirus exposure and HLA in healthy donors. Primers included in the PCR were 60 Vbeta and 13 Jbeta primers. The protocol was immunoSEQ multiplex PCR, while the TCRdb copy is restricted to in-frame clones and leaves out a portion. Among under 250,000 clones, about 78% were seen once, and the ten largest hold 3.5% to 4%. Input material: PBMCs. The source of these receptors is a male donor in good health and CMV-seronegative.

J is TRBJ1-2 and V is TRBV7-9; D unresolved. In germline, CDR1 is SEHNR, CDR2 FQNEAQ (reference sequence). Trimming removed 3 bases from V and 4 bases from J, with 12 bases in between. CDR3 length: 14 amino acids. CDR3 sequence (DNA): TGTGCCAGCAGCTTCGGACTGGGAATCTATGGCTACACCTTC. Amino acid sequence: CASSFGLGIYGYTF.

The CDR3 is CASSYDGVNTDTQYF. As DNA, the CDR3 is TGTGCCAGCTCGTACGACGGGGTTAACACAGATACGCAGTATTTT. This chain links TRBV2 with TRBJ2-3, with D possibly TRBD2 on 5 matching bases. V was pared by 8 bases and J by 2 bases, with 17 bases between. CDR3 size: 15 residues. Germline V gene data show CDR1 as SNHLY and CDR2 as FYNNEI.

V and J are TRBV2 and TRBJ2-7; 7 nucleotides match TRBD1. The V gene's germline CDR1 is SNHLY and CDR2 FYNNEI. V lost 5 bases to trimming and J lost 3 bases; unmatched junction nucleotides: 4. The CDR3 consists of 13 residues. CDR3 sequence: CASSLGQYYEQYF. The DNA of the CDR3 is TGTGCCAGCAGTCTGGGACAGTACTACGAGCAGTACTTC.